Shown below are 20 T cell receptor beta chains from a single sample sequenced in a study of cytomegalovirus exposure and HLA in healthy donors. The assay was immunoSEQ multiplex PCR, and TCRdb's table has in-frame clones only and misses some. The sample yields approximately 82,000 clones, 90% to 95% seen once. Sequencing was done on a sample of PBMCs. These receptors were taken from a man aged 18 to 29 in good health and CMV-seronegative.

CDR3 sequence (DNA): TGTGCCAGCAGCGGGGGCGCGGCCTACGAGCAGTACTTC. It yields the protein CASSGGAAYEQYF. This rearrangement joins TRBV7-2 to TRBJ2-7, with D perhaps matching TRBD1 (6 bases). V dropped 5 bases and J dropped 2 bases, with 10 bases sitting between them. This CDR3 comprises 13 residues. Germline V gives CDR1 SGHTA, CDR2 FQGNSA.

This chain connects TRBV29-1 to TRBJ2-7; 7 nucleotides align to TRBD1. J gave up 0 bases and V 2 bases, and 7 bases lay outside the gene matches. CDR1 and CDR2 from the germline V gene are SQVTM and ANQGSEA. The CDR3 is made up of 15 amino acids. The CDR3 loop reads CSVESGRTGSYEQYF. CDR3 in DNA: TGCAGCGTTGAATCGGGCAGGACAGGCTCCTACGAGCAGTACTTC.

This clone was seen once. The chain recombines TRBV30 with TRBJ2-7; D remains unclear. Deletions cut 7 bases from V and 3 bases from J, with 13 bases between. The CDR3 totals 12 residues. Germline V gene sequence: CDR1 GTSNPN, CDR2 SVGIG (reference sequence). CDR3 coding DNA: TGTGCCTTCACCGGTAATGACTACGAGCAGTACTTC. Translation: CAFTGNDYEQYF.

The chain's CDR3 is CASSMSTGGLVAVVSYGYTF. CDR3 nucleotide sequence: TGCGCCAGCAGCATGTCGACAGGGGGCCTCGTCGCGGTCGTATCCTATGGCTACACCTTC. This rearrangement joins TRBV4-1 to TRBJ1-2; 10 bases are shared with TRBD1. The germline CDR1 and CDR2 sequences are MGHRA and YSYEKL. Germline trimming cut 5 bases from V and 4 bases from J; bases unmatched to any gene: 22. CDR3 length equals 20 residues.

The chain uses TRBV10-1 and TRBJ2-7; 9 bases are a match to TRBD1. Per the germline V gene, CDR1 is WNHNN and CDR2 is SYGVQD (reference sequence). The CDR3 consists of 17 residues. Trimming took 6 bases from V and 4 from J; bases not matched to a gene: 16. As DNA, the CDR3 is TGCGCCAGCAGAGCCGGGACAGGGATCGTCGAGGGGTACGAGCAGTACTTC. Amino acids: CASRAGTGIVEGYEQYF.

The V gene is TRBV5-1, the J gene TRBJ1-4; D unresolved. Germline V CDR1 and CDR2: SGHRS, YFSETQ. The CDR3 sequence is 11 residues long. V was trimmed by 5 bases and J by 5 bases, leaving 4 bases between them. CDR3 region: CASRENEKLFF. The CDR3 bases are TGCGCCAGCAGGGAGAATGAAAAACTGTTTTTT. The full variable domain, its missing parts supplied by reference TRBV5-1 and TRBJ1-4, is KAGVTQTPRYLIKTRGQQVTLSCSPISGHRSVSWYQQTPGQGLQFLFEYFSETQRNKGNFPGRFSGRQFSNSRSEMNVSTLELGDSALYLCASRENEKLFFGSGTQLSVL.

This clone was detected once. This chain's CDR3 is CASSLASAAYEQYF. CDR3 nucleotide sequence: TGTGCCAGCAGCTTAGCTAGCGCCGCCTACGAGCAGTACTTC. The V and J genes are TRBV13 and TRBJ2-7; D may be TRBD2 (6 bases). V was shortened by 1 base and J by 2 bases, with 9 bases between the two germline ends. From germline, CDR1 is PRHDT and CDR2 FYEKMQ (reference sequence). The CDR3 consists of 14 residues.

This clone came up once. The CDR3 nucleotides read TGTGCCAGCAGCTCGACAGGGGAATACGAGCAGTACTTC. This sequence encodes CASSSTGEYEQYF. This sequence joins TRBV11-2 and TRBJ2-7; 8 nucleotides match TRBD1. V gave up 4 bases and J gave up 4 bases; unmatched junction bases: 3. This CDR3 is built from 13 residues. Germline CDR1 is SGHAT and CDR2 is FQNNGV. Full variable domain (missing parts from reference TRBV11-2 and TRBJ2-7): EAGVAQSPRYKIIEKRQSVAFWCNPISGHATLYWYQQILGQGPKLLIQFQNNGVVDDSQLPKDRFSAERLKGVDSTLKIQPAKLEDSAVYLCASSSTGEYEQYFGPGTRLTVT.

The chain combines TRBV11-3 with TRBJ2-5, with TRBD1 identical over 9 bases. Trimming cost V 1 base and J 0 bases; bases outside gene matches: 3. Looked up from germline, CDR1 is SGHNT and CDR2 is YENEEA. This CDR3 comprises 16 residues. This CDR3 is CASSLGGTGNQETQYF. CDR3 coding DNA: TGTGCCAGCAGCTTAGGGGGGACAGGGAACCAAGAGACCCAGTACTTC.

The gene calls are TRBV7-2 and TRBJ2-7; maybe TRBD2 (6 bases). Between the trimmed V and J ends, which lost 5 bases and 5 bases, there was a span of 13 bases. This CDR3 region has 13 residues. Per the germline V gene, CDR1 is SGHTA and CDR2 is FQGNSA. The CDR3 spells CASSPPREDEQYF. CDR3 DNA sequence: TGTGCCAGCAGCCCGCCAAGGGAGGACGAGCAGTACTTC.

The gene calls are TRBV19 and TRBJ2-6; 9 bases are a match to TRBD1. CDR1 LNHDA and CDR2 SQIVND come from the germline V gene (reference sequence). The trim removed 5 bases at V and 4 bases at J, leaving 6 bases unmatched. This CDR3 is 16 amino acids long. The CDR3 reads CASSPGDRAGANVLTF. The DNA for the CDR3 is TGTGCCAGTAGTCCAGGGGACAGGGCCGGGGCCAACGTCCTGACTTTC. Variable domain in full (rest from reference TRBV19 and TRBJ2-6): DGGITQSPKYLFRKEGQNVTLSCEQNLNHDAMYWYRQDPGQGLRLIYYSQIVNDFQKGDIAEGYSVSREKKESFPLTVTSAQKNPTAFYLCASSPGDRAGANVLTFGAGSRLTVL.

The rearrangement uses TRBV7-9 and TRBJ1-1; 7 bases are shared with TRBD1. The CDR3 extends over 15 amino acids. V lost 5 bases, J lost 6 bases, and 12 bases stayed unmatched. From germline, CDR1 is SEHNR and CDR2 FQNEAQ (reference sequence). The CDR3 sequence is CASSPDFGQEPEAFF. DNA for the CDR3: TGTGCCAGCAGCCCCGACTTTGGACAGGAGCCTGAAGCTTTCTTT.

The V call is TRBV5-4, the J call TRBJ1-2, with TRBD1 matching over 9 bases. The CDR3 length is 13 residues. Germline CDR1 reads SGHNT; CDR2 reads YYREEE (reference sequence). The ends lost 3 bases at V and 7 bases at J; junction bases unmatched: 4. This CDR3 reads CASSSGTGSGYTF. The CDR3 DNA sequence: TGTGCCAGCAGCTCCGGGACAGGGTCTGGCTACACCTTC.

This CDR3 reads CATSDRLNTEAFF. CDR3 in DNA: TGTGCCACCTCGGACAGACTGAACACTGAAGCTTTCTTT. This chain joins TRBV15 and TRBJ1-1; perhaps TRBD1 as D (6 bases). The germline V gene encodes CDR1 LNHNV and CDR2 YYDKDF (reference sequence). The ends were cut back, 8 bases at V and 0 bases at J, with 10 bases in the middle. There are 13 residues in the CDR3.

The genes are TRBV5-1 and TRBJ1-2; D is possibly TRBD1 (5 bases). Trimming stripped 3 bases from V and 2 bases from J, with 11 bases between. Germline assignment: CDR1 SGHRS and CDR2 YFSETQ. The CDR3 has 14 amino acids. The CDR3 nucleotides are TGCGCCAGCAGCTCGTGGGGGGAGAACTATGGCTACACCTTC. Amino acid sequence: CASSSWGENYGYTF.

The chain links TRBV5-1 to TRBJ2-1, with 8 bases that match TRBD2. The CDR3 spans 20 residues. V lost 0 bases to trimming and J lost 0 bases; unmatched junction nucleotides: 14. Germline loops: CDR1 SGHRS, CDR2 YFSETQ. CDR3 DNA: TGCGCCAGCAGCTTGGCCCGCCGGGCGGGGGGCCCGAGCTCCTACAATGAGCAGTTCTTC. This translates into CASSLARRAGGPSSYNEQFF.

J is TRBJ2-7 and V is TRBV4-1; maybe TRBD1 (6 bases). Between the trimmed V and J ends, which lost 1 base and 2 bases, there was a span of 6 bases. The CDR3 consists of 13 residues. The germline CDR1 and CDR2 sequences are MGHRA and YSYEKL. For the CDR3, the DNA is TGCGCCAGCAGCCAAGGACAGGCCTACGAGCAGTACTTC. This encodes CASSQGQAYEQYF.

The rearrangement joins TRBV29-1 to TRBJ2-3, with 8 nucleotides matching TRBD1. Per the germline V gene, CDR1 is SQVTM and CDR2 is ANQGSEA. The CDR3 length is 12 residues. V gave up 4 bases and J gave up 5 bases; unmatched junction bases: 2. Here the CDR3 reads CSVVTGGDTQYF. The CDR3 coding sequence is TGCAGCGTTGTCACAGGGGGAGATACGCAGTATTTT.

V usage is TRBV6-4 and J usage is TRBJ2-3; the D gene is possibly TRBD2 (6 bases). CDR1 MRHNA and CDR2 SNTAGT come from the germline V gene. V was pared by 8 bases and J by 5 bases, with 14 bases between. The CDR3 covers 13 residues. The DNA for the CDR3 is TGTGCCAGCGCCAGCGGGTTGGGAGATACGCAGTATTTT. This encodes CASASGLGDTQYF.

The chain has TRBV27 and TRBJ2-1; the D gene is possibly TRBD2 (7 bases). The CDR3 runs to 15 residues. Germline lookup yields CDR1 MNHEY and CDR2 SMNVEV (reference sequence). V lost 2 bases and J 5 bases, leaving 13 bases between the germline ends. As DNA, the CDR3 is TGTGCCAGCAGTTTAAGGGGGGGGTTTAACAATGAGCAGTTCTTC. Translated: CASSLRGGFNNEQFF.